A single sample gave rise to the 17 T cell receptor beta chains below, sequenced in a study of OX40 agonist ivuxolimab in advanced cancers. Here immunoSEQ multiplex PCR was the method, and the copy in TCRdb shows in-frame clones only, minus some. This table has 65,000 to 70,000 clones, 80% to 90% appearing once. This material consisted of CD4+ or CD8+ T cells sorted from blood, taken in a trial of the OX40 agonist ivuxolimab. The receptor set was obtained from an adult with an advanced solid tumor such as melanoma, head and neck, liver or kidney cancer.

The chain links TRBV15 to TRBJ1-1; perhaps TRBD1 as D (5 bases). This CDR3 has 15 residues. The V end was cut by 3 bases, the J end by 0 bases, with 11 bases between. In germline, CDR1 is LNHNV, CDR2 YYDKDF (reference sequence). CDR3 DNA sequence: TGTGCCACCAGCAGCCCGGGACTTATGAACACTGAAGCTTTCTTT. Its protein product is CATSSPGLMNTEAFF.

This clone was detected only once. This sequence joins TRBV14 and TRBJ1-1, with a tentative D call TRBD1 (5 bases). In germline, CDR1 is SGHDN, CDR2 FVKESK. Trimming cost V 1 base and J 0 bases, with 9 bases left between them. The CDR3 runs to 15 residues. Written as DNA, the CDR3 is TGTGCCAGCAGCCAAGTCGGGGGAATGAACACTGAAGCTTTCTTT. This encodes CASSQVGGMNTEAFF.

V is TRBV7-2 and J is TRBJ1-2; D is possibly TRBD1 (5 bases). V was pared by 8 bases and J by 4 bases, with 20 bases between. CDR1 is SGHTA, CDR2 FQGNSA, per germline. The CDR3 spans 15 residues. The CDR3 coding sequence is TGTGCCAGCGGGGGGGAGGTCCCGGGATCCTATGGCTACACCTTC. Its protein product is CASGGEVPGSYGYTF.

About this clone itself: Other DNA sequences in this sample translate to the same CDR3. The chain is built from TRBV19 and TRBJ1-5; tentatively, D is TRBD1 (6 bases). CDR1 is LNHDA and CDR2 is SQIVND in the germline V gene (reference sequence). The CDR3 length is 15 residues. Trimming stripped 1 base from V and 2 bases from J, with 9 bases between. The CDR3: CASSIVPGGNQPQHF. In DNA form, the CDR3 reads TGTGCCAGTAGTATAGTCCCAGGGGGCAATCAGCCCCAGCATTTT.

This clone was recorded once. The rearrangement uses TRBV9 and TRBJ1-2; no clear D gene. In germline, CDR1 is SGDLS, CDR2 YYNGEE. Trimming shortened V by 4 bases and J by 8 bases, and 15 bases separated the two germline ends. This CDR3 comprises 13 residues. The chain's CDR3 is CASSPAGVEGYTF. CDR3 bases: TGTGCCAGCAGCCCCGCCGGGGTGGAAGGCTACACCTTC. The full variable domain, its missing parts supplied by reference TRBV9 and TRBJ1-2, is DSGVTQTPKHLITATGQRVTLRCSPRSGDLSVYWYQQSLDQGLQFLIQYYNGEERAKGNILERFSAQQFPDLHSELNLSSLELGDSALYFCASSPAGVEGYTFGSGTRLTVV.

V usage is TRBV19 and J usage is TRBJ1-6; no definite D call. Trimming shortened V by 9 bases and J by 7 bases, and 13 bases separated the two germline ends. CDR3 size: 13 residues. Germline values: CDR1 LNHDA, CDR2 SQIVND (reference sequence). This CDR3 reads CASNALSNSPLHF. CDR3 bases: TGTGCCAGCAACGCCCTTAGCAATTCACCCCTCCACTTT.

The CDR3: CASSEAAGSSYEQYF. The CDR3 DNA reads TGTGCCAGCAGTGAAGCTGCGGGAAGCTCCTACGAGCAGTACTTC. The chain recombines TRBV6-1 with TRBJ2-7, with D possibly matching TRBD2 (6 bases). Trimming stripped 0 bases from V and 0 bases from J, with 9 bases between. The CDR3 has 15 residues. CDR1 is MNHNS, CDR2 SASEGT, per germline.

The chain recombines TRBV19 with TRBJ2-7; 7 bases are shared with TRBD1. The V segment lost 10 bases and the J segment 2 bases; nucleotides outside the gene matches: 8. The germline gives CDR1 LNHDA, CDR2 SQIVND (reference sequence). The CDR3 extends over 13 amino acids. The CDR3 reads CATSRDSTYEQYF. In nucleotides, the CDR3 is TGTGCCACTAGCCGGGACAGTACCTACGAGCAGTACTTC.

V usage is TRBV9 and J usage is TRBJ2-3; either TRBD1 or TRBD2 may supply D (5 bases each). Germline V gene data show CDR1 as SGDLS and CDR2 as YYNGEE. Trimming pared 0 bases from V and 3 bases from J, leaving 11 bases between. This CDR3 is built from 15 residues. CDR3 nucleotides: TGTGCCAGCAGCGTAGAGAGGGGATCGACAGATACGCAGTATTTT. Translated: CASSVERGSTDTQYF.

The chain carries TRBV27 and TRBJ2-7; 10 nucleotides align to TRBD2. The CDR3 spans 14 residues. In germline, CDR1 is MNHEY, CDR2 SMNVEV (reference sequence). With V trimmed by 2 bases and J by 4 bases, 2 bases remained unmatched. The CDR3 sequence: CASSLLAGVYEQYF. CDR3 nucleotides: TGTGCCAGCAGTTTACTAGCGGGAGTGTACGAGCAGTACTTC.

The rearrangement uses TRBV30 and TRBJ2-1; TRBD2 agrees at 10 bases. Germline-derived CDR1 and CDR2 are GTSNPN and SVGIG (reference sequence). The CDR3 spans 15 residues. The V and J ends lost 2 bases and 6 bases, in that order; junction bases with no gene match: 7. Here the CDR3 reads CAWSKGASGSNEQFF. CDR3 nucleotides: TGTGCCTGGAGTAAGGGGGCTAGCGGGAGCAATGAGCAGTTCTTC.

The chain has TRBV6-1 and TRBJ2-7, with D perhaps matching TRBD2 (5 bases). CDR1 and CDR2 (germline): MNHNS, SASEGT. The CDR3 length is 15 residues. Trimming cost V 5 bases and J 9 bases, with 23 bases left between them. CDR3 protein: CASSPIGWEWERQYF. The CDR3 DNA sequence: TGTGCCAGCAGTCCAATAGGGTGGGAGTGGGAGAGGCAGTACTTC.

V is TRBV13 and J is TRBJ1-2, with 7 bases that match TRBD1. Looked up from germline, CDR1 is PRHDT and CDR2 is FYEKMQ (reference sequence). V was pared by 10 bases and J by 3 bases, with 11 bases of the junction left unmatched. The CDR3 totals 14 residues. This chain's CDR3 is CATERQGKDYGYTF. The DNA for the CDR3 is TGTGCCACAGAAAGACAGGGTAAAGACTATGGCTACACCTTC.

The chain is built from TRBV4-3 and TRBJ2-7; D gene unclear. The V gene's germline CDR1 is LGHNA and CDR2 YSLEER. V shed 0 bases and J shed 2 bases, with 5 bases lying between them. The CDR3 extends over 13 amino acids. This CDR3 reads CASSQDVAYEQYF. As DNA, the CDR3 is TGCGCCAGCAGCCAAGATGTAGCCTACGAGCAGTACTTC.

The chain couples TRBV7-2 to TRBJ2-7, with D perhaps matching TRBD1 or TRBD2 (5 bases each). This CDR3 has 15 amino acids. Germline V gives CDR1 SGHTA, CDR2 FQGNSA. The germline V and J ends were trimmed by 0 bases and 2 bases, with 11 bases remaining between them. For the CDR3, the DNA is TGTGCCAGCAGCTTAGCGGGGGTGGCCGCCTACGAGCAGTACTTC. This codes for CASSLAGVAAYEQYF. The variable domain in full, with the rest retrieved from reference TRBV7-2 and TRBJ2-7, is GAGVSQSPSNKVTEKGKDVELRCDPISGHTALYWYRQSLGQGLEFLIYFQGNSAPDKSGLPSDRFSAERTGGSVSTLTIQRTQQEDSAVYLCASSLAGVAAYEQYFGPGTRLTVT.

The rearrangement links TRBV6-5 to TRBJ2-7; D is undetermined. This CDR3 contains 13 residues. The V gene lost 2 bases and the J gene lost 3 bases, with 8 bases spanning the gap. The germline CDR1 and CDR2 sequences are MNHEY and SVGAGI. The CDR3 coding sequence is TGTGCCAGCAGTTACGTAGGCAGCTACGAGCAGTACTTC. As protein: CASSYVGSYEQYF.

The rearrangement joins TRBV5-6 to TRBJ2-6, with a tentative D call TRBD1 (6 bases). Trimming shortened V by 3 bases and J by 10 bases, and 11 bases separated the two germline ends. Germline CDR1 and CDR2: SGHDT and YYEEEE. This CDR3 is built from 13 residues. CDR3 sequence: CASSYGQPNVLTF. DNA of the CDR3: TGTGCCAGCAGCTACGGACAGCCTAACGTCCTGACTTTC. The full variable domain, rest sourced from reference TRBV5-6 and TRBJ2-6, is DAGVTQSPTHLIKTRGQQVTLRCSPKSGHDTVSWYQQALGQGPQFIFQYYEEEERQRGNFPDRFSGHQFPNYSSELNVNALLLGDSALYLCASSYGQPNVLTFGAGSRLTVL.